A selection of T cell receptor beta chains follows, all from one sample in a study of shared clonotypes between healthy human individuals. Produced via immunoSEQ multiplex PCR; TCRdb's table is partial and in-frame only. This table has roughly 300,000 clones, over 70% appearing once. Material for sequencing was memory CD4+ T cells sorted from blood. The receptors here all came from a man younger than 45 in good health. Both conserved end residues are part of each CDR3. A D gene is named only where the DNA matches it firmly. Not every row has a clone size; where given, it reads once, few, many or a size class.

TRBJ1-1,-,-,TRBV6-1,TGTGCCAGCAGTACGGACAGTAACACTGAAGCTTTCTTT,CASSTDSNTEAFF
TRBJ2-2,-,-,TRBV19,TGTGCCAGTAGTGTACACGCCGGGGAGCTGTTTTTT,CASSVHAGELFF
TRBJ2-1,-,-,TRBV5-1,TGCGCCAGCAGCGTGGCGGGCAATGAGCAGTTCTTC,CASSVAGNEQFF
TRBJ1-2,TRBD1,-,TRBV28,TGTGCCAGCAGTCGACAGGGTACCTATGGCTACACCTTC,CASSRQGTYGYTF
TRBJ2-2,TRBD2,-,TRBV10-2,TGCGCCATGAACCCGGGACTAGGAGGCACCGGGGAGCTGTTTTTT,CAMNPGLGGTGELFF
TRBJ2-7,TRBD2,few,TRBV5-1,TGCGCCAGCAGCTTGAACGGGGGGTTGTACGAGCAGTACTTC,CASSLNGGLYEQYF
TRBJ1-3,-,-,TRBV6-1,TGTGCCAGCAGTGAAGCGCGGGCCATAGACAGGCTTGGGGAAGGAAACACCATATATTTT,CASSEARAIDRLGEGNTIYF
TRBJ2-1,TRBD1,-,TRBV27,TGTGCCAGCAGCCCCCCGGGACAGGGGCCCTACAATGAGCAGTTCTTC,CASSPPGQGPYNEQFF
TRBJ1-3,-,-,TRBV28,TGTGCCAGCAGGCCGGGCCTGGGTGGAAACACCATATATTTT,CASRPGLGGNTIYF
TRBJ2-3,TRBD1,-,TRBV11-2,TGTGCCAGCAGCTTAAGAGGACAGGGCGCAGATACGCAGTATTTT,CASSLRGQGADTQYF
TRBJ2-3,TRBD1,few,TRBV7-2,TGTGCCAGCAGCTTGGGACAGGGCACAGATACGCAGTATTTT,CASSLGQGTDTQYF
TRBJ2-3,-,-,TRBV11-3,TGTGCCAGCAGCTCAGGGGAGGCCCAAGATACGCAGTATTTT,CASSSGEAQDTQYF